Listed below are T cell receptor beta chains from one sample, sequenced in a study of blood T cell repertoires in COVID-19. Repertoires were generated with immunoSEQ multiplex PCR, while TCRdb's copy carries only in-frame clones and drops some. Of 260,000 or so clones in the sample, over 75% were seen once. The specimen sequenced was peripheral blood. These receptor sequences come from a human donor in a cohort sampled during active COVID-19. CDR3s include the opening cysteine and the closing phenylalanine or tryptophan. D genes are given only for firm matches. Some rows mark clone size as missing; the rest say once, few, many or name a class of expanded clone.

cdr3_nt: TGCAGCGTTGTGGGGACAGGGCGGGAGCAGTACTTC
cdr3_aa: CSVVGTGREQYF
j_call: TRBJ2-7
v_call: TRBV29-1
clone_size: -
d_call: TRBD1

cdr3_nt: TGTGCCAGCAGCGGCACCTACGAGCAGTACTTC
cdr3_aa: CASSGTYEQYF
j_call: TRBJ2-7
v_call: TRBV7-2
clone_size: once
d_call: -

cdr3_nt: TGTGCCATCAGCCCGGGACAGGACTCCTACGAGCAGTACTTC
cdr3_aa: CAISPGQDSYEQYF
j_call: TRBJ2-7
v_call: TRBV10-3
clone_size: -
d_call: TRBD1

cdr3_nt: TGTGCCGGACTGGGGACAGACTATGGCTACACCTTC
cdr3_aa: CAGLGTDYGYTF
j_call: TRBJ1-2
v_call: TRBV30
clone_size: -
d_call: TRBD1

cdr3_nt: TGCGCCAGCAGCCAAGATATGTTGCGAGCCGGGACAGCAGCCTCCGCGCAGTACTTC
cdr3_aa: CASSQDMLRAGTAASAQYF
j_call: TRBJ2-7
v_call: TRBV4-1
clone_size: few
d_call: TRBD1

cdr3_nt: TGTGCCAGCAGCTCCGCCGGGAGGGTTCAGCCCCAGCATTTT
cdr3_aa: CASSSAGRVQPQHF
j_call: TRBJ1-5
v_call: TRBV7-9
clone_size: -
d_call: -

cdr3_nt: TGTGCCATCAGTAGGGACTGGAATGAGCAGTTCTTC
cdr3_aa: CAISRDWNEQFF
j_call: TRBJ2-1
v_call: TRBV10-3
clone_size: -
d_call: -

cdr3_nt: TGTGCCAGTACAGACAGGGGCTCCTACGAGCAGTACTTC
cdr3_aa: CASTDRGSYEQYF
j_call: TRBJ2-7
v_call: TRBV19
clone_size: -
d_call: TRBD1

cdr3_nt: TGTGCCAGCAGTTACCGTAGCGGGGGGGCCCACAATGAGCAGTTCTTC
cdr3_aa: CASSYRSGGAHNEQFF
j_call: TRBJ2-1
v_call: TRBV6-2/TRBV6-3
clone_size: -
d_call: TRBD2

cdr3_nt: TGTGCCAGCAGCCAAGTGGCGGGCGGGACGGGGCTGTTTTTT
cdr3_aa: CASSQVAGGTGLFF
j_call: TRBJ1-4
v_call: TRBV14
clone_size: -
d_call: -